This passage covers 8 T cell receptor beta chains from one sample sequenced in a study of OX40 agonist ivuxolimab in advanced cancers. Only in-frame clones appear in the TCRdb table, and some are missing; sequencing was by immunoSEQ multiplex PCR. The table has about 120,000 clones, just under 95% seen once; the top ten hold approximately 0.15%. Material: CD4+ or CD8+ T cells sorted from blood, obtained in a trial of the OX40 agonist ivuxolimab. The receptors derive from an adult with an advanced solid tumor such as melanoma, head and neck, liver or kidney cancer.

V usage is TRBV6-6 and J usage is TRBJ2-3, with a weak D call TRBD1 (6 bases). Trimming removed 8 bases from V and 3 bases from J, with 18 bases in between. The V gene's germline CDR1 is MNHNY and CDR2 SVGAGI (reference sequence). This CDR3 region has 15 residues. As DNA, the CDR3 is TGTGCCAGCCACCTCGGACAGTCTGAAACAGATACGCAGTATTTT. The encoded protein is CASHLGQSETDTQYF.

There are a few counts of this clone. The V and J genes are TRBV19 and TRBJ2-1; D assignment may be TRBD1 or TRBD2 (5 bases each). This CDR3 spans 16 amino acids. V was pared by 4 bases and J by 1 base, with 14 bases between. In germline, CDR1 is LNHDA, CDR2 SQIVND (reference sequence). The CDR3 sequence: CASSRGPLPSYNEQFF. CDR3 DNA: TGTGCCAGTAGTAGGGGACCCCTCCCGTCCTACAATGAGCAGTTCTTC.

The chain combines TRBV7-2 with TRBJ2-3; 10 positions match TRBD2. This CDR3 region has 17 residues. The V gene's germline CDR1 is SGHTA and CDR2 FQGNSA. Trimming removed 2 bases from V and 3 bases from J; junction bases left unmatched: 8. CDR3 sequence: CASSLLLAGEVTDTQYF. The CDR3 bases are TGTGCCAGCAGCTTATTGCTAGCGGGAGAGGTTACAGATACGCAGTATTTT.

CDR3 in amino acids: CASSAKGLAGGFF. CDR3 nucleotide sequence: TGTGCCAGCAGTGCCAAAGGACTAGCGGGAGGGTTCTTC. The V gene is TRBV6-1, the J gene TRBJ2-1, with 14 bases lining up with TRBD2. Germline V gene lookup returns CDR1 MNHNS and CDR2 SASEGT. V was clipped by 4 bases and J by 15 bases; unmatched bases: 5. The CDR3 is 13 residues long.

This rearrangement joins TRBV28 to TRBJ2-7; 11 positions agree with TRBD2. The V segment lost 4 bases and the J segment 0 bases; nucleotides outside the gene matches: 11. CDR3 length: 18 residues. Germline-derived CDR1 and CDR2 are MDHEN and SYDVKM. The CDR3, as DNA: TGTGCCAGCAGTTCCCGTAATAGCGGGAGGGAAAACTCCTACGAGCAGTACTTC. Translated, it gives CASSSRNSGRENSYEQYF. Variable domain in full (rest from reference TRBV28 and TRBJ2-7): DVKVTQSSRYLVKRTGEKVFLECVQDMDHENMFWYRQDPGLGLRLIYFSYDVKMKEKGDIPEGYSVSREKKERFSLILESASTNQTSMYLCASSSRNSGRENSYEQYFGPGTRLTVT.

The CDR3 sequence is CASSSPGLTGNTIYF. For the CDR3, the DNA is TGTGCCAGCAGTTCGCCAGGGTTGACTGGAAACACCATATATTTT. V is TRBV6-5 and J is TRBJ1-3; D is perhaps TRBD1 (5 bases). Germline lookup yields CDR1 MNHEY and CDR2 SVGAGI. The CDR3 consists of 15 residues. V was shortened by 4 bases and J by 2 bases, with 12 bases between the two germline ends.

This clone was observed a handful of times. The chain joins TRBV6-5 to TRBJ2-5; D unresolved. V gave up 6 bases and J gave up 0 bases, with 11 bases separating them. The CDR3 sequence is 14 residues long. CDR1 is MNHEY, CDR2 SVGAGI, per germline. Here the CDR3 DNA reads TGTGCCAGCAGCCGCGACCCGTACCAAGAGACCCAGTACTTC. Translation gives CASSRDPYQETQYF.

The rearrangement links TRBV28 to TRBJ2-7, with D possibly TRBD2 on 5 matching bases. CDR1 and CDR2 from the germline V gene are MDHEN and SYDVKM. This CDR3 region has 14 residues. The V end lost 5 bases, the J end lost 0 bases, and 11 bases lay between the germline ends. The CDR3 spells CASSTRRSSYEQYF. DNA for the CDR3: TGTGCCAGCAGTACTAGGCGGAGCTCCTACGAGCAGTACTTC.